A selection of T cell receptor beta chains follows, all from one sample in a study of blood T cell repertoires in COVID-19. The method was immunoSEQ multiplex PCR; TCRdb's version includes in-frame clones alone and lacks a portion of them. The sample records around 470,000 clones, roughly 91% being singletons. The source material was PBMCs or T cells enriched from blood (not recorded which). Receptor source: a man between 18 and 29 years old who had recovered from COVID-19. CDR3s leave out the opening cysteine and the closing phenylalanine or tryptophan. The size field is filled for only some rows; it gives once, few, many or a size class.

clone size	V gene	CDR3 protein
.	TRBV5-5	ASVPGTTNYGYT
.	TRBV27	ASSQLGQAFSLLLSGYT
once	TRBV28	ASRVAGSGSNYGYT
.	TRBV18	ASSTQQETQY
.	TRBV10-3	AISGIQGARRAF
.	TRBV9	ASSITGGENTEAF
.	TRBV9	ASSVGGQGYTIY
few	TRBV2	ASIQSRSTGELF
.	TRBV12-5	ASGLAPSGSSGGQF
.	TRBV4-1	ASSPYGRGGNYGYT
.	TRBV20-1	SASFPSGRSEQF
.	TRBV5-1	ASSPGQGAAGYT
.	TRBV7-6	ASSQTSGSPEDTQY
once	TRBV7-8	ASSTEGGTSYEQY
.	TRBV27	ASSLRRNSPLH
.	TRBV28	ASTGNYGYT
.	TRBV6-5	ASSYFREGRGEQF
.	TRBV18	ASSPATFNQPQH
.	TRBV5-1	ASSLFGDTLAEQY
.	TRBV27	ASSYLGGGDNEQF
.	TRBV5-4	ASSAGGLAGTSEQF
.	TRBV6-5	ASSGTTSSYEQY
.	TRBV5-1	ASSLGVPVRNTIY
.	TRBV29-1	SVDIGGGSTEAF
.	TRBV2	ASSEAQGGVADTQY
.	TRBV27	ASSLEGSNYNEQF
once	TRBV6-1	ASSEVISGLFNEKLF
.	TRBV19	ASSTLTGARNSPLH
.	TRBV5-1	ASSPRTVSSYNSPLH
.	TRBV7-2	ASKGTSYNEQF
.	TRBV4-1	ASSQTTSEYEQY
.	TRBV9	ASSAETGQGYGYT
.	TRBV5-4	ASSYPPGLETLSGANVLT
.	TRBV18	ASFRTANTGELF
once	TRBV5-5	ASSLEGSGTEAF
.	TRBV30	AWRTRAMNTEAF
.	TRBV11-3	ASSLVGSGEQY
.	TRBV7-8	ASSLRGSGNTIY
.	TRBV19	ASSTTWTGVSLSSGNTIY
.	TRBV7-6	ASSPPGGSGNTIY
.	TRBV18	ASSQEALIRAGGYT
few	TRBV19	ASCTGRERTGELF
once	TRBV3-1/TRBV3-2	ASSEREIGNTIY
.	TRBV29-1	SVEWAGHSYEQY
.	TRBV7-8	ASSLRRLATTTGELF
.	TRBV5-1	ASSLEAGNPQH